This T cell receptor beta chain was documented in a study of T cells after posttransplantation cyclophosphamide. Notes on the study in general: Later blood repertoires were often dominated by clones from the donor CD8+ memory compartment. Blood and skin or GI T cell repertoires showed limited TRB overlap. Recipient CMV seropositivity and CMV reactivation strongly tracked TRB clonality.

Cells defined as naive were viable CD3+CD4+ or CD3+CD8+ and CCR7+CD45RA+CD45RO-CD95-CD27+CD28+. Comment on this clone: Its cognate antigen is unknown.

The germline gives CDR1 MDHEN, CDR2 SYDVKM. The V segment lost 7 bases and the J segment 5 bases; nucleotides outside the gene matches: 11. This CDR3 comprises 14 residues. TCRdb keeps only in-frame clones here, not all; method: immunoSEQ multiplex PCR. Of some 20,000 clones in the sample, almost 99% were seen once. The clonotype originates from a man in his forties in good health, CMV-negative, and a related stem cell transplant donor. The sample was naive CD4+ T cells sorted from PBMCs. J is TRBJ2-7 and V is TRBV28; 7 bases are shared with TRBD1. CDR3 loop: CASIRRQGSDEQYF. The DNA of the CDR3 is TGTGCCAGCATCCGTAGACAGGGTAGCGACGAGCAGTACTTC.